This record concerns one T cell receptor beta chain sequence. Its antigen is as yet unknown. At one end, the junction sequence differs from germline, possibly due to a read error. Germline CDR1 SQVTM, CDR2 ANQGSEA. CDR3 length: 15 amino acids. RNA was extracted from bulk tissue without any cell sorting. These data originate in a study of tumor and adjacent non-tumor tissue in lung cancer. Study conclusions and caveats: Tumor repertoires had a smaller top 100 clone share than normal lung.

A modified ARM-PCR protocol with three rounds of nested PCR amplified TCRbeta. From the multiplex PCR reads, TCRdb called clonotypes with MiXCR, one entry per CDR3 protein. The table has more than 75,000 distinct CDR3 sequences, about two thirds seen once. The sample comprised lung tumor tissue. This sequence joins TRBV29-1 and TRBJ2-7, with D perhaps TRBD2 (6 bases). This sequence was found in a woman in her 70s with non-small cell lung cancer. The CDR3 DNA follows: TGCAGCGTAGCCGAACTATCGGGGGTTCCCTACAAGCAGTACTTC. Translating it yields CSVAELSGVPYKQYF.